The 6 T cell receptor beta chains below were found in one sample sequenced in a study of blood T cell repertoires in COVID-19. Produced via immunoSEQ multiplex PCR; TCRdb's table is partial and in-frame only. Among a few hundred thousand clones listed, about 86% were seen once. Specimen: peripheral blood. These receptor sequences come from a woman aged 45-59 years with acute or convalescent COVID-19.

Here the CDR3 DNA reads TGTGCCACCAGTGATTCCGAACCCGGACAGCAAGAGACCCAGTACTTC. It is translated as CATSDSEPGQQETQYF. The rearrangement links TRBV24-1 to TRBJ2-5, with TRBD1 as a possible D gene (6 bases). Germline CDR1 reads KGHDR; CDR2 reads SFDVKD. The CDR3 sequence is 16 residues long. V was shortened by 2 bases and J by 2 bases, with 14 bases between the two germline ends.

Only a few counts were recorded for this clone. The chain combines TRBV5-1 with TRBJ1-2; TRBD1 matches at 10 bases. Germline CDR1 reads SGHRS; CDR2 reads YFSETQ. This CDR3 region has 14 residues. V lost 3 bases to trimming and J lost 8 bases; unmatched junction nucleotides: 7. CDR3 in amino acids: CASSWVGQGEGYTF. The CDR3 DNA is TGCGCCAGCAGCTGGGTTGGACAGGGGGAAGGCTACACCTTC.

The chain is built from TRBV13 and TRBJ2-7, with TRBD2 matching over 8 bases. Germline CDR1 is PRHDT and CDR2 is FYEKMQ (reference sequence). This CDR3 contains 18 residues. V was pared by 5 bases and J by 1 base, with 16 bases of the junction left unmatched. In nucleotides, the CDR3 is TGTGCCAGCAGCCCAAATCGGGGCGGGGGGCGATATTCCTACGAGCAGTACTTC. Encoded protein: CASSPNRGGGRYSYEQYF.

The gene calls are TRBV6-5 and TRBJ1-2; TRBD1 aligns across 7 bases. The CDR3 consists of 15 residues. Germline CDR1 and CDR2: MNHEY and SVGAGI. The V and J ends lost 6 bases and 3 bases, in that order; junction bases with no gene match: 10. The CDR3 sequence is CASRKTGLNDYGYTF. CDR3 coding DNA: TGTGCCAGCAGAAAGACAGGGCTGAATGACTATGGCTACACCTTC.

The V and J genes are TRBV10-3 and TRBJ1-2; the D is unclear. The CDR3 loop spans 14 amino acids. CDR1 is ENHRY, CDR2 SYGVKD, per germline. V dropped 3 bases and J dropped 6 bases, with 14 bases sitting between them. For the CDR3, the DNA is TGTGCCATCAGTGACCTGTCTAGTCCGGATGGCTACACCTTC. Protein sequence: CAISDLSSPDGYTF.

The genes are TRBV11-3 and TRBJ1-1; no definite D call. The CDR3 extends over 15 amino acids. Per germline, CDR1 SGHNT and CDR2 YENEEA. V was pared by 5 bases and J by 0 bases, with 13 bases between. CDR3 sequence (DNA): TGTGCCAGCAGCGCGCGCTTCAGGATGAACACTGAAGCTTTCTTT. Its protein product is CASSARFRMNTEAFF.